The present T cell receptor beta chain was sequenced within a study of blood T cell repertoires in COVID-19 (dated by TCRdb to the early 2020s). General notes on the study: The collaborator samples originated in the United States, Italy and Spain and spanned the acute and convalescent phases of COVID-19. The material from the prospective study consisted of cDNA or gDNA derived from T cells, B-cell-depleted T cells, or PBMCs. Deeply sampled blood TCRbeta repertoires from subjects exposed to, actively infected with, or recovered from COVID-19 were included in the dataset. A freely available public database, intended as a resource for researchers studying the immune response to SARS-CoV-2, is where the repertoires were released. Samples came from the ongoing ImmuneRACE study (first 160 participants) plus 1,254 subjects from 6 global collaborators. Nearly every sample came with metadata listing a de-identified subject ID, COVID-19 status, age in years and sex. Where available, HLA class I and class II types were taken from metadata supplied by the sample provider and were not determined by assay-based typing.

Results and caveats for the whole study, not just this receptor: Clinical and demographic metadata were provided uncurated, with the amount varying by source and participant.

Each collaborating institution followed its own protocols to collect whole blood in K2EDTA tubes. For TCRbeta analysis, collaborators shipped samples as frozen whole blood, isolated PBMCs, or DNA extracted from either of those sample types. The CDR3 sequence holds 13 residues, the cysteine and phenylalanine included. Here the CDR3 DNA is all that survives: 39 bases in frame from base 1. V was cut back by 3 bases and J by 5 bases, leaving a gap of 10 bases between them. Note on this clone: No cognate antigen has been identified for it. The record has no base qualities; no much larger clone is one base away.

TCRbeta CDR3 regions were amplified from genomic DNA using the immunoSEQ Assay, a bias-controlled multiplex PCR. Under the source paper's analysis protocol: Nucleated cell counts per sample were estimated from amplification of reference gene primers within the assay. To quantify the absolute abundance of each unique TCRbeta CDR3 rearrangement, sequence reads were collapsed and filtered. Productive Simpson clonality was computed per sample as the square root of Simpson's diversity index over productive rearrangements. In TCRdb, the immuneACCESS table is reduced to in-frame sequences with V and J assigned. These tables do not hold every clone; where another copy was compared, an unresolved V gene accounts for under half, and the others remain unexplained. V and J calls and clone size follow that table, whereas D and trimming were derived from the DNA. Counted in this sample were 200,000 or so clones; about 86% of them appeared once. Together, the top ten hold roughly 2.4% of the sample.

Sequencing was performed on peripheral blood. Rearrangement joined TRBV12-3 or TRBV12-4 to TRBJ2-5, with the D segment identity uncertain. This clonotype was obtained from an older woman with acute or convalescent COVID-19. Read as DNA, the sequence is TGTGCCAGCAGTTTTGGAGCGCGGGAGACCCAGTACTTC. This sequence encodes CASSFGARETQYF.